This T cell receptor beta chain was retrieved from a study of blood T cell repertoires in COVID-19. Study overall: Acute and convalescent COVID-19 samples came from the United States, Italy and Spain.

The authors' processing: By means of reference gene primer amplification, nucleated cell counts were estimated. Profiling relied on immunoSEQ multiplex PCR, and the TCRdb table lists in-frame clones only, not all of them. That table is the source of V, J and clone size, and D and trimming were worked out from the DNA. The data contain about 280,000 clones, approximately 90% of them singletons. The ends were cut back, 5 bases at V and 1 base at J, with 17 bases in the middle. Germline CDR1 and CDR2: GTSNPN and SVGIG (reference sequence). This CDR3 is 15 amino acids long. Everyone who took part was 18 to 89 years old, and they came from about two dozen US areas. Participants classified as exposed had met a COVID-19 case within 2 weeks before study entry.

The TCR comes from a man aged 40-50 years who had been exposed to COVID-19. The source material was PBMCs or T cells enriched from blood (not recorded which). This chain connects TRBV30 to TRBJ1-1; maybe TRBD1 (6 bases). The CDR3 sequence is CAWGIPDRPNTEAFF. The CDR3 nucleotides are TGTGCCTGGGGAATCCCAGACAGGCCGAACACTGAAGCTTTCTTT. Variable domain in full (rest from reference TRBV30 and TRBJ1-1): SQTIHQWPATLVQPVGSPLSLECTVEGTSNPNLYWYRQAAGRGLQLLFYSVGIGQISSEVPQNLSASRPQDRQFILSSKKLLLSDSGFYLCAWGIPDRPNTEAFFGQGTRLTVV.